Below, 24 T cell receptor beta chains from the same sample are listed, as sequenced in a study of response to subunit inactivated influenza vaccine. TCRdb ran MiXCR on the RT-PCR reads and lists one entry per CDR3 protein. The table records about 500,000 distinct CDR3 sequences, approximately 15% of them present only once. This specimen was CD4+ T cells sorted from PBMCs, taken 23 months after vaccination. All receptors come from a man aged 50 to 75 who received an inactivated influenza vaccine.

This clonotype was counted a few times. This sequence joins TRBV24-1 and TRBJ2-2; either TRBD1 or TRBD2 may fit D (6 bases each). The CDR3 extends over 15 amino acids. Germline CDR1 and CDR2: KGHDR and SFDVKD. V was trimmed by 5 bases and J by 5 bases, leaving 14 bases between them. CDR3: CATSVGQGRTGELFF. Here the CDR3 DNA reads TGTGCCACCAGTGTAGGGCAGGGGAGGACCGGGGAGCTGTTTTTT.

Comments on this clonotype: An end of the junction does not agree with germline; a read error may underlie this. The CDR3 loop is CASSPAERGTF. The CDR3 coding sequence is TGTGCCAGCAGCCCCGCGGAGCGGGGAACCTTC. V gene TRBV14 combines with J gene TRBJ2-7, with 7 nucleotides matching TRBD2. The CDR3 extends over 11 amino acids. Germline loops: CDR1 SGHDN, CDR2 FVKESK. The whole variable domain, remainder taken from reference TRBV14 and TRBJ2-7, is EAGVTQFPSHSVIEKGQTVTLRCDPISGHDNLYWYRRVMGKEIKFLLHFVKESKQDESGMPNNRFLAERTGGTYSTLKVQPAELEDSGVYFCASSPAERGTFGPGTRLTVT.

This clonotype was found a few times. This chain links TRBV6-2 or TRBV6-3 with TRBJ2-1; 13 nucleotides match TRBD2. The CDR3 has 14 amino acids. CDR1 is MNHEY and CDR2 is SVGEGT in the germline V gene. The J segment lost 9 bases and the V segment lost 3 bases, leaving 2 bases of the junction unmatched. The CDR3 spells CASSYGLAGVEQFF. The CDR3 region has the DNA TGTGCCAGCAGTTATGGACTAGCGGGGGTTGAGCAGTTCTTC.

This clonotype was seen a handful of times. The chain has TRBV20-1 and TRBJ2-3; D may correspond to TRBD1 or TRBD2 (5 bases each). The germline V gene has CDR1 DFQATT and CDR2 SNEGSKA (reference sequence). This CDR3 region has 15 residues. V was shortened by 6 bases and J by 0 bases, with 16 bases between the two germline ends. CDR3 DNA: TGCAGTGCCCCGGGACGGCCTGGTAGCACAGATACGCAGTATTTT. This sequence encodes CSAPGRPGSTDTQYF.

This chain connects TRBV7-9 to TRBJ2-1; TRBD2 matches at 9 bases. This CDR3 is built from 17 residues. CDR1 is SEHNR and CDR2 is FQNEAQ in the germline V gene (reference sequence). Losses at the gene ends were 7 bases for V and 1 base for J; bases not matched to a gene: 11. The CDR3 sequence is CASTGGRLAGSYNEQFF. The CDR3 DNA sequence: TGTGCCAGCACGGGGGGGCGGCTAGCGGGATCCTACAATGAGCAGTTCTTC.

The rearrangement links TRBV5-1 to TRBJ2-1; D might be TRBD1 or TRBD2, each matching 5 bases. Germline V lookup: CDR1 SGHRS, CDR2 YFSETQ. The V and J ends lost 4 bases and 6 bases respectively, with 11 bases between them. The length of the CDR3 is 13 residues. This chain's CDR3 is CASSPGTANEQFF. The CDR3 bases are TGCGCCAGCAGCCCCGGGACCGCCAATGAGCAGTTCTTC.

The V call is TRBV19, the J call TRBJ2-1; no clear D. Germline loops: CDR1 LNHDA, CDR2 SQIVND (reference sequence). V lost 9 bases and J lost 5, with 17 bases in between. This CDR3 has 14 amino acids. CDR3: CASQRVSQDNEQFF. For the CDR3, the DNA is TGTGCCAGCCAACGGGTCAGCCAAGACAATGAGCAGTTCTTC.

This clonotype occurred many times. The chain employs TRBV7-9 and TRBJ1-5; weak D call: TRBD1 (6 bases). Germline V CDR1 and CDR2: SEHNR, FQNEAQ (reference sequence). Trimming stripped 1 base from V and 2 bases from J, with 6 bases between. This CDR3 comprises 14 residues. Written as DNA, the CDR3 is TGTGCCAGCAGCTTAGGGGGGCGCAATCAGCCCCAGCATTTT. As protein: CASSLGGRNQPQHF.

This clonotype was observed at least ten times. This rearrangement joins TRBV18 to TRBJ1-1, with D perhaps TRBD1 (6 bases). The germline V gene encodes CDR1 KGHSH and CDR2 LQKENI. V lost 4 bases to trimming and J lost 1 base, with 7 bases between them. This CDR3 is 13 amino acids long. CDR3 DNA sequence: TGTGCCAGCTCACAGACAGGGAACACTGAAGCTTTCTTT. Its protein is CASSQTGNTEAFF. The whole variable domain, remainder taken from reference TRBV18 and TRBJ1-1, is NAGVMQNPRHLVRRRGQEARLRCSPMKGHSHVYWYRQLPEEGLKFMVYLQKENIIDESGMPKERFSAEFPKEGPSILRIQQVVRGDSAAYFCASSQTGNTEAFFGQGTRLTVV.

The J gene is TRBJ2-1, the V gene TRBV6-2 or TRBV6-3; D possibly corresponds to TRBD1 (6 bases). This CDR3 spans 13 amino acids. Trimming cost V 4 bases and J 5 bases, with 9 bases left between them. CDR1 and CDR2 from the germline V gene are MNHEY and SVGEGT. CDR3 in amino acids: CASSSGQNNEQFF. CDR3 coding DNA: TGTGCCAGCAGTTCCGGACAGAACAATGAGCAGTTCTTC.

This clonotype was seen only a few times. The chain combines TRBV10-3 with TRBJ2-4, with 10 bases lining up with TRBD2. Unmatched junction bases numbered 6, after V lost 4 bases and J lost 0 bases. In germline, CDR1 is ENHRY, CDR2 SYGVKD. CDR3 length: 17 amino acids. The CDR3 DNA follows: TGTGCCATCAGTGGGACCAGCGGGGGGGTAGCCAAAAACATTCAGTACTTC. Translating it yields CAISGTSGGVAKNIQYF.

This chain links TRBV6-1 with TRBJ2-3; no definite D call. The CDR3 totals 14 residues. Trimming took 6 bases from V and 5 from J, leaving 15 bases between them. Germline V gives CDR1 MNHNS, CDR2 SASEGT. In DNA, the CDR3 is TGTGCCAGCAGAAAAAACTTCCTCGGAGATACGCAGTATTTT. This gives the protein CASRKNFLGDTQYF.

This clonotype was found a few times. In DNA form, the CDR3 reads TGTGCCAGCAGCTTAGAACATGTTGCTGAGCAGTTCTTC. Protein: CASSLEHVAEQFF. The rearrangement links TRBV7-2 to TRBJ2-1; D not certain. In germline, CDR1 is SGHTA, CDR2 FQGNSA. V shed 1 base and J shed 9 bases, with 10 bases lying between them. The CDR3 sequence is 13 residues long.

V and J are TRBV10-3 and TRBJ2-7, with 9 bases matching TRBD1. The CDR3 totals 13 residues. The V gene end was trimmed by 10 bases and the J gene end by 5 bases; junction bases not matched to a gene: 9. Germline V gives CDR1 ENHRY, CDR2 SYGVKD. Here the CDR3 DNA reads TGTGCCACTGGGACAGGGAGGTCGAACGAGCAGTACTTC. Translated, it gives CATGTGRSNEQYF.

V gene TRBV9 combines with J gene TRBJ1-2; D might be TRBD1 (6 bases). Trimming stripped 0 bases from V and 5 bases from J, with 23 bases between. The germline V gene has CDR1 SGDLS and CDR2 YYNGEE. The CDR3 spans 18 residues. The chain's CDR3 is CASSVGREGTTRTYGYTF. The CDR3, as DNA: TGTGCCAGCAGCGTAGGCCGGGAGGGGACAACTCGTACTTATGGCTACACCTTC. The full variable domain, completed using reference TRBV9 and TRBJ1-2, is DSGVTQTPKHLITATGQRVTLRCSPRSGDLSVYWYQQSLDQGLQFLIQYYNGEERAKGNILERFSAQQFPDLHSELNLSSLELGDSALYFCASSVGREGTTRTYGYTFGSGTRLTVV.

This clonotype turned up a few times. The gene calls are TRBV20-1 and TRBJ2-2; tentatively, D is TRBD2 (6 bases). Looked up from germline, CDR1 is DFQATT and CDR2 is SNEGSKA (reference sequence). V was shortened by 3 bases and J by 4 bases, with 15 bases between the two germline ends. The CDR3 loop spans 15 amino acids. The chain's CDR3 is CSARPSSVATGELFF. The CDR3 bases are TGCAGTGCTAGGCCCTCTAGCGTGGCCACCGGGGAGCTGTTTTTT.

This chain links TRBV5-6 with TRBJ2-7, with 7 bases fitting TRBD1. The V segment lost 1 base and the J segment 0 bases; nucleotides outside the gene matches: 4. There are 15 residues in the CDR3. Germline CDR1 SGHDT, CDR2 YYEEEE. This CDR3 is CASSLLGTASYEQYF. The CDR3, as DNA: TGTGCCAGCAGCTTGCTCGGGACAGCCTCCTACGAGCAGTACTTC.

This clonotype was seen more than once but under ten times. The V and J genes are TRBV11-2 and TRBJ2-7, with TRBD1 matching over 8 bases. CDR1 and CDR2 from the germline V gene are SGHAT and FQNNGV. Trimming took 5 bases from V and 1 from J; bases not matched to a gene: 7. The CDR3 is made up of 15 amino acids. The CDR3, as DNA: TGTGCCAGCAGCAGGGCGGGACAGGCGTCCTACGAGCAGTACTTC. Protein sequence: CASSRAGQASYEQYF.

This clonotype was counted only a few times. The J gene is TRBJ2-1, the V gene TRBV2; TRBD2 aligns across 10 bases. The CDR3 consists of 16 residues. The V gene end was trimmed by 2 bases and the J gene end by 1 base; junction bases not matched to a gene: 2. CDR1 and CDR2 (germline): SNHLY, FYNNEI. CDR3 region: CASSELAGGSYNEQFF. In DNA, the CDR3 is TGTGCCAGCAGTGAATTAGCGGGAGGTTCCTACAATGAGCAGTTCTTC.

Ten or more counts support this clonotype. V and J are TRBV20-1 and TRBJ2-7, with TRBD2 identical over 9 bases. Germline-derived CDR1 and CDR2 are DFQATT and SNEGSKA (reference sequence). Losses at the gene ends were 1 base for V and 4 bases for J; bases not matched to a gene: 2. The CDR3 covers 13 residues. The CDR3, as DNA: TGCAGTGCTAGAGTTCTAGCGGGATACGAGCAGTACTTC. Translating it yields CSARVLAGYEQYF.

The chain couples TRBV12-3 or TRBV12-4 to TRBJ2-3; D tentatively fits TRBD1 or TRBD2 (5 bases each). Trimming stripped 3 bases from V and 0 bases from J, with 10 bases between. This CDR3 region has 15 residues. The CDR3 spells CASSFGALSTDTQYF. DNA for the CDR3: TGTGCCAGCAGTTTCGGGGCACTTAGCACAGATACGCAGTATTTT.

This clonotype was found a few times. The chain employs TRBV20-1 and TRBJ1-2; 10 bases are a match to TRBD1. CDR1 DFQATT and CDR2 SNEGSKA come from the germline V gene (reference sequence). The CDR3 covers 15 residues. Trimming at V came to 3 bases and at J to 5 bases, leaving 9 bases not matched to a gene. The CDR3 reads CSASPGQGIWYGYTF. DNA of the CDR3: TGCAGTGCTAGTCCGGGACAGGGGATTTGGTATGGCTACACCTTC.

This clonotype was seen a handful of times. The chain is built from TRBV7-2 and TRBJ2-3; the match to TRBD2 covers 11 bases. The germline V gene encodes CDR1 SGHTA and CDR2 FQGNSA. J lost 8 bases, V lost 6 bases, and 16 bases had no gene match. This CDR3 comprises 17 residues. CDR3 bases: TGTGCCAGCAGTTCCGCCGGGACTAGCGGTTTTGGGGGTACGCAGTATTTT. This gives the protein CASSSAGTSGFGGTQYF.

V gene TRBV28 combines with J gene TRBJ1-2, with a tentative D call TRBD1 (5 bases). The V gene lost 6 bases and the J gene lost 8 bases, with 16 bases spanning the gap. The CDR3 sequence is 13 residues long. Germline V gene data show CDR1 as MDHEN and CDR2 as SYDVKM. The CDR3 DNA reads TGTGCCAGCAGGCAGGGAAGTATTCGGGGCTACACCTTC. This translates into CASRQGSIRGYTF.